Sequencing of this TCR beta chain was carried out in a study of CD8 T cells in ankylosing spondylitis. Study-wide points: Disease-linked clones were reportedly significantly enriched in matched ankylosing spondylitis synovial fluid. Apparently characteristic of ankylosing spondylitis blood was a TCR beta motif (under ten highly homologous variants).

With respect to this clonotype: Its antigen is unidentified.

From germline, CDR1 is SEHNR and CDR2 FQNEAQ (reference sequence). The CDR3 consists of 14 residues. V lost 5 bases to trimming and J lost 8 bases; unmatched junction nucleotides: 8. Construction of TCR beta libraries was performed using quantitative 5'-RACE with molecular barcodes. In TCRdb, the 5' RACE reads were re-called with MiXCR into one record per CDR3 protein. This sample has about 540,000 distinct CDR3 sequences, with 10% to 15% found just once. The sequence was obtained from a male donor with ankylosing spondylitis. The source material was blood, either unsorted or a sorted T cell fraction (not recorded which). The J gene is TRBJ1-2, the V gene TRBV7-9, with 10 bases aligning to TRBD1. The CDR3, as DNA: TGTGCCAGCAGCGCCTACGGGACAGGGGCCGGCTACACCTTC. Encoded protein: CASSAYGTGAGYTF. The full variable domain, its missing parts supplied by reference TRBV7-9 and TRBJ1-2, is DTGVSQNPRHKITKRGQNVTFRCDPISEHNRLYWYRQTLGQGPEFLTYFQNEAQLEKSRLLSDRFSAERPKGSFSTLEIQRTEQGDSAMYLCASSAYGTGAGYTFGSGTRLTVV.